These 18 T cell receptor beta chains originate from one sample sequenced in a study of OX40 agonist ivuxolimab in advanced cancers. Method: immunoSEQ multiplex PCR; TCRdb's copy keeps in-frame clones and lacks some. This table has approximately 100,000 clones, over 75% appearing once. Sample: CD4+ or CD8+ T cells sorted from blood, taken in a trial of the OX40 agonist ivuxolimab. These receptors came from an adult with an advanced solid tumor such as melanoma, head and neck, liver or kidney cancer.

The chain carries TRBV11-2 and TRBJ1-2; possible D gene TRBD1, 6 bases. The CDR3 extends over 18 amino acids. From germline, CDR1 is SGHAT and CDR2 FQNNGV. Trimming cost V 1 base and J 0 bases, with 18 bases left between them. The CDR3 loop reads CASSLGSRPPGANYGYTF. The CDR3 coding sequence is TGTGCCAGCAGCTTAGGATCCCGCCCGCCAGGGGCTAACTATGGCTACACCTTC.

The V gene is TRBV7-2, the J gene TRBJ2-3; D is undetermined. With 3 bases removed from V and 0 bases from J, the gap between germline ends came to 7 bases. This CDR3 has 14 residues. Germline CDR1 is SGHTA and CDR2 is FQGNSA. DNA for the CDR3: TGTGCCAGCAGCTTTCGACGGAGCACAGATACGCAGTATTTT. This sequence encodes CASSFRRSTDTQYF.

This clone was seen a single time. The genes are TRBV10-3 and TRBJ2-3; a possible D gene is TRBD1 (6 bases). Germline loops: CDR1 ENHRY, CDR2 SYGVKD. CDR3 length equals 14 residues. The ends were cut back, 5 bases at V and 6 bases at J, with 15 bases in the middle. The CDR3: CAISLGASRDTQYF. The CDR3 DNA reads as TGTGCCATCAGTCTGGGGGCATCGCGGGATACGCAGTATTTT.

The chain combines TRBV5-1 with TRBJ1-1; TRBD1 matches at 8 bases. The CDR3 contains 15 residues. The J segment lost 7 bases and the V segment lost 4 bases, leaving 12 bases of the junction unmatched. Germline CDR1 and CDR2: SGHRS and YFSETQ. The CDR3 protein is CASSQATGARSEAFF. The DNA of the CDR3 is TGCGCCAGCAGCCAAGCGACAGGGGCGCGGAGTGAAGCTTTCTTT. The whole variable domain, filled in from reference TRBV5-1 and TRBJ1-1, reads KAGVTQTPRYLIKTRGQQVTLSCSPISGHRSVSWYQQTPGQGLQFLFEYFSETQRNKGNFPGRFSGRQFSNSRSEMNVSTLELGDSALYLCASSQATGARSEAFFGQGTRLTVV.

On this clone: An end of the junction does not agree with germline; a read error may underlie this. The rearrangement uses TRBV27 and TRBJ2-3; the match to TRBD2 covers 9 bases. Germline CDR1 reads MNHEY; CDR2 reads SMNVEV (reference sequence). The CDR3 is made up of 14 amino acids. The chain's CDR3 is CASSPGTSRDTQYF. CDR3 DNA sequence: TGTGCCAGCAGTCCAGGGACTAGCAGAGATACGCAGTATTTT.

The chain combines TRBV7-9 with TRBJ2-7; D is perhaps TRBD1 or TRBD2 (5 bases each). V dropped 9 bases and J dropped 5 bases, with 23 bases sitting between them. The germline V gene encodes CDR1 SEHNR and CDR2 FQNEAQ (reference sequence). This CDR3 contains 15 residues. The CDR3 loop is CASSDGPRGEHEQYF. CDR3 nucleotide sequence: TGTGCCAGTTCAGATGGACCCAGAGGGGAGCACGAGCAGTACTTC.

V and J are TRBV7-8 and TRBJ2-1, with 9 bases aligning to TRBD2. This CDR3 is 17 amino acids long. The V gene's germline CDR1 is SGHVS and CDR2 FQNEAQ. V was pared by 10 bases and J by 8 bases, with 21 bases of the junction left unmatched. For the CDR3, the DNA is TGTGCCACCCTAGGATGGGGCGGTTGGCGGGAGGGCTATGAGCAGTTCTTC. Translated, it gives CATLGWGGWREGYEQFF. The full variable domain, its missing parts supplied by reference TRBV7-8 and TRBJ2-1, is GAGVSQSPRYKVAKRGQDVALRCDPISGHVSLFWYQQALGQGPEFLTYFQNEAQLDKSGLPSDRFFAERPEGSVSTLKIQRTQQEDSAVYLCATLGWGGWREGYEQFFGPGTRLTVL.

J is TRBJ2-7 and V is TRBV5-1; the D is unclear. Trimming shortened V by 0 bases and J by 4 bases, and 8 bases separated the two germline ends. This CDR3 is built from 13 residues. Germline CDR1 SGHRS, CDR2 YFSETQ. In DNA, the CDR3 is TGCGCCAGCAGCTTGGAGGACCTGTACGAGCAGTACTTC. Translation: CASSLEDLYEQYF.

This chain joins TRBV13 and TRBJ2-3; D is unresolved. V shed 1 base and J shed 7 bases, with 9 bases lying between them. The CDR3 runs 13 residues. Germline CDR1 and CDR2: PRHDT and FYEKMQ (reference sequence). Here the CDR3 reads CASSLAQQNTQYF. The CDR3 DNA reads as TGTGCCAGCAGCTTAGCCCAGCAGAATACGCAGTATTTT. Full variable domain (outside the CDR3, taken from reference TRBV13 and TRBJ2-3): AAGVIQSPRHLIKEKRETATLKCYPIPRHDTVYWYQQGPGQDPQFLISFYEKMQSDKGSIPDRFSAQQFSDYHSELNMSSLELGDSALYFCASSLAQQNTQYFGPGTRLTVL.

The chain combines TRBV10-3 with TRBJ2-7, with D uncertain. CDR3 length: 14 residues. CDR1 ENHRY and CDR2 SYGVKD come from the germline V gene. V gave up 2 bases and J gave up 2 bases, with 10 bases separating them. CDR3 sequence reads: CAISEEHDPYEQYF. The CDR3 coding sequence is TGTGCCATCAGTGAGGAGCATGATCCCTACGAGCAGTACTTC.

The rearrangement joins TRBV6-1 to TRBJ2-1; D gene unclear. Trimming cost V 1 base and J 3 bases, with 4 bases left between them. CDR1 is MNHNS and CDR2 is SASEGT in the germline V gene. CDR3 length: 13 residues. For the CDR3, the DNA is TGTGCCAGCAGTGAAGAGGGCTACAATGAGCAGTTCTTC. Translating it yields CASSEEGYNEQFF.

The chain carries TRBV11-2 and TRBJ2-1, with D tentatively TRBD1 (6 bases). Trimming stripped 1 base from V and 9 bases from J, with 10 bases between. CDR1 SGHAT and CDR2 FQNNGV come from the germline V gene. This CDR3 region has 13 residues. The DNA for the CDR3 is TGTGCCAGCAGCTTAGGATCGACAGGTGAGCAGTTCTTC. Translation gives CASSLGSTGEQFF.

The rearrangement uses TRBV7-9 and TRBJ2-2; TRBD2 aligns across 9 bases. The V and J ends lost 3 bases and 7 bases, in that order; junction bases with no gene match: 9. The CDR3 totals 16 residues. Germline V gene data show CDR1 as SEHNR and CDR2 as FQNEAQ (reference sequence). DNA for the CDR3: TGTGCCAGCAGCTTTAATAGCGGGAGATCAAACGGGGAGCTGTTTTTT. Amino acids: CASSFNSGRSNGELFF.

This rearrangement joins TRBV7-2 to TRBJ1-2; TRBD1 aligns across 8 bases. V shed 0 bases and J 6 bases; nucleotides not matched to a gene: 3. This CDR3 region has 14 residues. CDR1 is SGHTA and CDR2 is FQGNSA in the germline V gene. The chain's CDR3 is CASSLANRGNGYTF. The CDR3 bases are TGTGCCAGCAGCTTAGCTAACAGGGGGAATGGCTACACCTTC.

This clone was seen once. The chain has TRBV6-1 and TRBJ2-1; D call uncertain. Trimming cost V 1 base and J 2 bases, with 6 bases left between them. CDR3 size: 14 residues. Looked up from germline, CDR1 is MNHNS and CDR2 is SASEGT. CDR3: CASSEVGTYNEQFF. Here the CDR3 DNA reads TGTGCCAGCAGTGAAGTGGGTACCTACAATGAGCAGTTCTTC.

V gene TRBV7-8 combines with J gene TRBJ1-5; D is unresolved. V was pared by 5 bases and J by 3 bases, with 11 bases between. The CDR3 is 14 residues long. Germline CDR1 and CDR2: SGHVS and FQNEAQ. Here the CDR3 DNA reads TGTGCCAGCAGCCCCTTCGAGGTCAATCAGCCCCAGCATTTT. Its translation is CASSPFEVNQPQHF.

The rearrangement links TRBV10-3 to TRBJ2-1, with unresolved D. This CDR3 is built from 16 residues. In germline, CDR1 is ENHRY, CDR2 SYGVKD. Deletions cut 6 bases from V and 0 bases from J, with 15 bases between. CDR3 protein: CAISLGQDSSYNEQFF. For the CDR3, the DNA is TGTGCCATCAGCCTCGGGCAGGATAGCTCCTACAATGAGCAGTTCTTC.

V and J are TRBV15 and TRBJ2-1, with D perhaps given as TRBD1 or TRBD2 (5 bases each). This CDR3 spans 13 amino acids. Germline CDR1 is LNHNV and CDR2 is YYDKDF (reference sequence). The V end lost 3 bases, the J end lost 10 bases, and 13 bases lay between the germline ends. DNA for the CDR3: TGTGCCACCAGCAGGGCAGGGACGACCGAGCAGTTCTTC. Translation gives CATSRAGTTEQFF.